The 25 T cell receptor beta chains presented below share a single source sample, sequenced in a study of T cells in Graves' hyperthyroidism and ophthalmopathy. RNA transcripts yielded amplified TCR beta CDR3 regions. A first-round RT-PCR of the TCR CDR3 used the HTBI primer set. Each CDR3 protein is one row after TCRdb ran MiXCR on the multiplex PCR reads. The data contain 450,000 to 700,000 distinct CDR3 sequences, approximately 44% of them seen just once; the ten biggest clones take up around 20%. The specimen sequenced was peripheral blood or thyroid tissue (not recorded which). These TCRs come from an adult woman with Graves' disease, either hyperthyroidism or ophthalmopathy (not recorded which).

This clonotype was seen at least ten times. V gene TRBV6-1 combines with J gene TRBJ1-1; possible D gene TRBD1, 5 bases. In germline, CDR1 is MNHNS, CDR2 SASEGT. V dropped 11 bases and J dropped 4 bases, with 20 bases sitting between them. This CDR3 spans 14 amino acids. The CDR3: CAGQREGGSTEAFF. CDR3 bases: TGTGCCGGACAACGGGAGGGAGGATCCACTGAAGCTTTCTTT.

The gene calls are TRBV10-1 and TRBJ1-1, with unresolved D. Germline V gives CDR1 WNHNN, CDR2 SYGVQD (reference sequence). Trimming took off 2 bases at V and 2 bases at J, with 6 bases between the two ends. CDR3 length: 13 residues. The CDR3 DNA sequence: TGCGCCAGCAGTGAGCGAAGCAACACTGAAGCTTTCTTT. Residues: CASSERSNTEAFF.

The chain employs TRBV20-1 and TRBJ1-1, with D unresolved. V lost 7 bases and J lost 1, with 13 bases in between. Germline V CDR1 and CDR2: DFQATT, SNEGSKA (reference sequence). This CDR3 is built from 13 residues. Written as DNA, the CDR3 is TGCAGTGTCCCTGGGCAGACGAACACTGAAGCTTTCTTT. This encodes CSVPGQTNTEAFF.

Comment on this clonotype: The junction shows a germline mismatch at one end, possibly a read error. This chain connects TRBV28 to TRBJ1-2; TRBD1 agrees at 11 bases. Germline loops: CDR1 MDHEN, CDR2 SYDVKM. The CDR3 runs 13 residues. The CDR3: CASRDRGRRGCTF. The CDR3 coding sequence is TGTGCCAGCAGGGACAGGGGGCGCAGGGGCTGCACCTTC.

This chain's CDR3 is CATRTDETSRGETQYF. Written as DNA, the CDR3 is TGTGCCACCCGAACCGATGAGACTAGTCGGGGAGAGACCCAGTACTTC. The V call is TRBV15, the J call TRBJ2-5, with D perhaps TRBD2 (6 bases). Trimming left V 8 bases short and J 4 bases short, with 23 bases between. The CDR3 loop spans 16 amino acids. The germline V gene encodes CDR1 LNHNV and CDR2 YYDKDF (reference sequence).

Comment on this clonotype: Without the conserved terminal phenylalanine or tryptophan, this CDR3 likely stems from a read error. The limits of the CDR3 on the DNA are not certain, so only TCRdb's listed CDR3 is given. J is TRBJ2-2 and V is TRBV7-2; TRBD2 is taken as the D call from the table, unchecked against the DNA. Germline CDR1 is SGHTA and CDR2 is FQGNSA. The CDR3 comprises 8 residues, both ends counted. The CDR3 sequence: CASTAGRG.

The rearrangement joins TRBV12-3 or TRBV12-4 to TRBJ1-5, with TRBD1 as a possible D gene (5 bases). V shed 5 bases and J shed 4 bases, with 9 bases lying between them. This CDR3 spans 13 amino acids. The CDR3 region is CASSPRVNQPQHF. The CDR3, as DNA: TGTGCCAGCAGTCCCAGGGTAAATCAGCCCCAGCATTTT.

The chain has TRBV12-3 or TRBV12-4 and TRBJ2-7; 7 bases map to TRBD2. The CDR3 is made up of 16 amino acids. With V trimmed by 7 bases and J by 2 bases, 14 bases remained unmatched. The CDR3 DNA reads TGTGCCAGCACCTCGAGGTCGGGCGGGAGCCCCTACGAGCAGTACTTC. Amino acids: CASTSRSGGSPYEQYF.

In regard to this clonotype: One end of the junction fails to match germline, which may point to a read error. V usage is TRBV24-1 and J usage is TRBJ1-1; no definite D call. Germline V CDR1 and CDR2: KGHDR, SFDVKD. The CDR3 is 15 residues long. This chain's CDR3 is CAISGFGPMNTEAFF. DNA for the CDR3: TGTGCCATCAGTGGTTTCGGGCCGATGAACACTGAAGCTTTCTTT.

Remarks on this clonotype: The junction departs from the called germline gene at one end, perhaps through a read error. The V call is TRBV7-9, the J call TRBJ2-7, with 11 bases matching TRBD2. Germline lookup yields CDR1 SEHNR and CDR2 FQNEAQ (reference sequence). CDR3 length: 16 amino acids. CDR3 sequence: CAGSIQGTSGSYEQYF. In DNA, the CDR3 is TGTGCCGGCAGCATACAGGGGACTAGCGGATCCTACGAGCAGTACTTC.

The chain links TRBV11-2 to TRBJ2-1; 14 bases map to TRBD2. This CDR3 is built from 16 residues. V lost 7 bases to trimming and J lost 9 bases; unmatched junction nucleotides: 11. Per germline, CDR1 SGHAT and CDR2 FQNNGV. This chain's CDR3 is CASILPGLAGESEQFF. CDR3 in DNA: TGTGCCAGCATCCTACCGGGACTAGCGGGAGAAAGTGAGCAGTTCTTC.

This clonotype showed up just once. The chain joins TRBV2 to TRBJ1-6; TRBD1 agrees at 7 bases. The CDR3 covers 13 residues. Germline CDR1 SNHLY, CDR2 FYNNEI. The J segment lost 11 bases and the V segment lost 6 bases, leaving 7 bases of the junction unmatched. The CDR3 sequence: CASRTTGDPPLHF. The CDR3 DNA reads TGTGCCAGCAGAACCACAGGGGATCCACCCCTCCACTTT.

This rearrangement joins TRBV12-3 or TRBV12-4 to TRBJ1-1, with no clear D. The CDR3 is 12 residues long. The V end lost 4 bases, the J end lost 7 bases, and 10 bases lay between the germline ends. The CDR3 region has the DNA TGTGCCAGCAGTTGGTCCGACGGTGAAGCTTTCTTT. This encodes CASSWSDGEAFF.

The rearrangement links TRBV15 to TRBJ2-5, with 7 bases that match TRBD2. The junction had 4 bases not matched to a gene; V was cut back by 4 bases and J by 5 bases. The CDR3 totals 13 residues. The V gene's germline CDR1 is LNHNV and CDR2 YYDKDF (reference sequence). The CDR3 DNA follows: TGTGCCACCAGCATGGGACTATTGGAGACCCAGTACTTC. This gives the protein CATSMGLLETQYF. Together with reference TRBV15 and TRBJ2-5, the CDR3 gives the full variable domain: DAMVIQNPRYQVTQFGKPVTLSCSQTLNHNVMYWYQQKSSQAPKLLFHYYDKDFNNEADTPDNFQSRRPNTSFCFLDIRSPGLGDTAMYLCATSMGLLETQYFGPGTRLLVL.

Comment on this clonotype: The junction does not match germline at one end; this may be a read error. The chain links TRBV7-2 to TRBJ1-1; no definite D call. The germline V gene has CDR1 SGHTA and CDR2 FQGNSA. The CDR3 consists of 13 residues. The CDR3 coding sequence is TGTTCCAGCAGCACTCGGATGGGCGGTAAAGCTTTCTTT. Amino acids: CSSSTRMGGKAFF. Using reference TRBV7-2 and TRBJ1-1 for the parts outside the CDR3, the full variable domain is GAGVSQSPSNKVTEKGKDVELRCDPISGHTALYWYRQSLGQGLEFLIYFQGNSAPDKSGLPSDRFSAERTGGSVSTLTIQRTQQEDSAVYLCSSSTRMGGKAFFGQGTRLTVV.

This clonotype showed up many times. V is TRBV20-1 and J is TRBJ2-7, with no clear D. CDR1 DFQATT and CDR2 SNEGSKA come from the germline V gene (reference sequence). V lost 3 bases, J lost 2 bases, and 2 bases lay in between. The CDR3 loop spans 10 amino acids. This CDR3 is CSASPYEQYF. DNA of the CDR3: TGCAGTGCTAGCCCCTACGAGCAGTACTTC.

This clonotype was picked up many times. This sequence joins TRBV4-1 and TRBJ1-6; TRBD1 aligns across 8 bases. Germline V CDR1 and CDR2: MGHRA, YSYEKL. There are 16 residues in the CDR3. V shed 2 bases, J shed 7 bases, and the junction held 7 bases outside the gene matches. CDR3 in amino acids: CASSQPPTGGNSPLHF. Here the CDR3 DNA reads TGCGCCAGCAGCCAACCACCCACAGGGGGAAATTCACCCCTCCACTTT.

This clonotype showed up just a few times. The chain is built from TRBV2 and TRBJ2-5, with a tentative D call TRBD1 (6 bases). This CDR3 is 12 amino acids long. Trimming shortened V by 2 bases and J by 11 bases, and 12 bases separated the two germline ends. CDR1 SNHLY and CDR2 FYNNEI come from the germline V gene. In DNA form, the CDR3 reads TGTGCCAGCAGTGAACAGGGGAGCAATCAGTACTTC. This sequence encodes CASSEQGSNQYF.

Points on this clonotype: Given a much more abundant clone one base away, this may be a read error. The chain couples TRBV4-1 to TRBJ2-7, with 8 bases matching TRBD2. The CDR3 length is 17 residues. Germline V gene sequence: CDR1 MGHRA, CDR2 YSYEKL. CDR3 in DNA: TGCGCCGGCAGCCAAGGCACCGGGACTAGGAGCTCCTACGAGCAGTACTTC. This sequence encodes CAGSQGTGTRSSYEQYF.

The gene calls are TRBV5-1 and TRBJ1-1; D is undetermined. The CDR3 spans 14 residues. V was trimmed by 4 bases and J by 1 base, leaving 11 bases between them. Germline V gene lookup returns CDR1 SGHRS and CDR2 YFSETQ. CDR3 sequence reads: CASSHNSQNTEAFF. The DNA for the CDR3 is TGCGCCAGCAGCCATAACAGCCAGAACACTGAAGCTTTCTTT. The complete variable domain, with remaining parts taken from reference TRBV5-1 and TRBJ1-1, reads KAGVTQTPRYLIKTRGQQVTLSCSPISGHRSVSWYQQTPGQGLQFLFEYFSETQRNKGNFPGRFSGRQFSNSRSEMNVSTLELGDSALYLCASSHNSQNTEAFFGQGTRLTVV.

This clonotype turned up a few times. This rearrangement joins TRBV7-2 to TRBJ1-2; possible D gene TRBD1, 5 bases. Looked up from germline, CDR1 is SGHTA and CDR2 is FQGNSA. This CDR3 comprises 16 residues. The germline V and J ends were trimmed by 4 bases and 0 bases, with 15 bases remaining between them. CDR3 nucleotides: TGTGCCAGCAGCTCGTTCCGGGACGAACCTAACTATGGCTACACCTTC. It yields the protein CASSSFRDEPNYGYTF.

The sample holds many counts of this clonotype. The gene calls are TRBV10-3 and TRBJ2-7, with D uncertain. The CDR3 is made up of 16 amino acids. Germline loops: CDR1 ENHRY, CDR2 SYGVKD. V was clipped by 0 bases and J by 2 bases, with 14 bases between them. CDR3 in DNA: TGTGCCATCAGTGAGTCCAAATCATCCATTACCTACGAGCAGTACTTC. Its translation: CAISESKSSITYEQYF.

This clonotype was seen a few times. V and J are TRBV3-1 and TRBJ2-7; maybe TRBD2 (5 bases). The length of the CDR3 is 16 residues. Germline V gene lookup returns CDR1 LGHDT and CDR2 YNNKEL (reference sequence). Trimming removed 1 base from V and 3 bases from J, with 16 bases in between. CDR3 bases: TGTGCCAGCAGCCAAGTTCCCGGACTGATACTCTACGAGCAGTACTTC. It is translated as CASSQVPGLILYEQYF.

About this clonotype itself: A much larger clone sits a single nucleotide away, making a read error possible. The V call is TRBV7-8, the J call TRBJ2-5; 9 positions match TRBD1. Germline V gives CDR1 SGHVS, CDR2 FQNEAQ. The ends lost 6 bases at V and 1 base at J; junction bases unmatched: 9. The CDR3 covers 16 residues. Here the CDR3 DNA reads TGTGCCAGCAGTCTCCGAAGGGACAGGGTCCAAGAGACCCAGTACTTC. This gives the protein CASSLRRDRVQETQYF.

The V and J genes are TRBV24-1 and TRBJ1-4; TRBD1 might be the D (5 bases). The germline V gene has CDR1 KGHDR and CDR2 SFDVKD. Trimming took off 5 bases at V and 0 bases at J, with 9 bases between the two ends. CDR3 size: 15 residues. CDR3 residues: CATSVGTATNEKLFF. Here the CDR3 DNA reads TGTGCCACCAGTGTCGGGACTGCAACTAATGAAAAACTGTTTTTT.